Listed here are 9 T cell receptor beta chains from one sample, sequenced in a study of control samples from healthy donors and cancer patients. Assay: immunoSEQ multiplex PCR; the TCRdb copy retains only in-frame clones and omits some. In the table there are approximately 150,000 clones, approximately 92% of which are singletons. The sequenced material came from blood. The receptors derive from a woman in her 40s in good health.

The rearrangement joins TRBV5-1 to TRBJ1-1; TRBD1 might be the D (5 bases). The CDR3 runs to 14 residues. The germline CDR1 and CDR2 sequences are SGHRS and YFSETQ. V was clipped by 4 bases and J by 7 bases, with 17 bases between them. Here the CDR3 DNA reads TGCGCCAGCAGCCTCGTTGGGGGTACCTTTGAAGCTTTCTTT. The encoded protein is CASSLVGGTFEAFF.

CDR3 sequence reads: CAWRSVTDQPQHF. In DNA form, the CDR3 reads TGTGCCTGGAGGAGTGTAACGGATCAGCCCCAGCATTTT. The rearrangement uses TRBV30 and TRBJ1-5; D uncertain. This CDR3 spans 13 amino acids. Trimming stripped 3 bases from V and 5 bases from J, with 11 bases between. The germline V gene has CDR1 GTSNPN and CDR2 SVGIG (reference sequence).

J is TRBJ2-3 and V is TRBV5-1; 13 nucleotides agree with TRBD2. The CDR3 is 16 residues long. Per the germline V gene, CDR1 is SGHRS and CDR2 is YFSETQ. J was trimmed by 2 bases and V by 4 bases; bases with no gene match: 4. DNA of the CDR3: TGCGCCAGCAGCCTGGGGACTAGCGGGGTCACAGATACGCAGTATTTT. This codes for CASSLGTSGVTDTQYF.

This clone was found once. The CDR3 loop reads CASSTGSTEAFF. CDR3 DNA sequence: TGTGCCAGCAGTACAGGGTCCACTGAAGCTTTCTTT. The J gene is TRBJ1-1, the V gene TRBV6-5; D may be TRBD1 (6 bases). Germline V gives CDR1 MNHEY, CDR2 SVGAGI. CDR3 length: 12 residues. V lost 5 bases, J lost 4 bases, and 8 bases lay in between.

The chain carries TRBV7-9 and TRBJ1-4; D is perhaps TRBD1 (5 bases). The CDR3 loop spans 13 amino acids. Germline V gene data show CDR1 as SEHNR and CDR2 as FQNEAQ (reference sequence). V was trimmed by 6 bases and J by 6 bases, leaving 11 bases between them. The CDR3 coding sequence is TGTGCCAGCAGGGGAGGGGTTTATGAAAAACTGTTTTTT. The encoded protein is CASRGGVYEKLFF.

This chain connects TRBV6-5 to TRBJ1-3, with 7 bases that match TRBD1. In germline, CDR1 is MNHEY, CDR2 SVGAGI. Trimming removed 6 bases from V and 4 bases from J; junction bases left unmatched: 9. The CDR3 spans 15 residues. CDR3 sequence: CASRRDRSIGNTIYF. In DNA, the CDR3 is TGTGCCAGCAGGAGGGACAGATCTATCGGAAACACCATATATTTT.

The chain carries TRBV12-3 or TRBV12-4 and TRBJ1-2; maybe TRBD1 (5 bases). The CDR3 runs 12 residues. Trimming pared 3 bases from V and 7 bases from J, leaving 9 bases between. CDR3 nucleotide sequence: TGTGCCAGCAGTTTTCAGGGAGGTGGCTACACCTTC. Its protein product is CASSFQGGGYTF.

This chain joins TRBV5-8 and TRBJ2-5, with 9 bases identical to TRBD1. There are 15 residues in the CDR3. V was clipped by 5 bases and J by 5 bases; unmatched bases: 10. Germline V gene lookup returns CDR1 SGHTS and CDR2 YDEGEE. The CDR3 sequence is CASRRGQGWTETQYF. As DNA, the CDR3 is TGTGCCAGCAGACGAGGACAGGGGTGGACTGAGACCCAGTACTTC.

The rearrangement links TRBV11-2 to TRBJ2-1, with D possibly being TRBD1 or TRBD2 (6 bases each). Trimming stripped 6 bases from V and 5 bases from J, with 14 bases between. From germline, CDR1 is SGHAT and CDR2 FQNNGV. The CDR3 extends over 14 amino acids. The CDR3 DNA reads TGTGCCAGCAGTGAGGAGGGACAACACAATGAGCAGTTCTTC. As protein: CASSEEGQHNEQFF.